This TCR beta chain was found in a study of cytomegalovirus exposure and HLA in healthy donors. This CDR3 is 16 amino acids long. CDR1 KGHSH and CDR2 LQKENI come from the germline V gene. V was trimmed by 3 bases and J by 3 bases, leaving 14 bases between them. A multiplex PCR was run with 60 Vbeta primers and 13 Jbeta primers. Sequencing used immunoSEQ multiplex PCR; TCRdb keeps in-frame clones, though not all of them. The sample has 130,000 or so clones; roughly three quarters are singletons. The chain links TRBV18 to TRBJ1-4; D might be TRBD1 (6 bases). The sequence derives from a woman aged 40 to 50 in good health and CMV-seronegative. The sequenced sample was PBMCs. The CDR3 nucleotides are TGTGCCAGCTCACCGGGCGAGGGGGTAGCTAATGAAAAACTGTTTTTT. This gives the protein CASSPGEGVANEKLFF.